The clone carrying this T cell receptor (beta chain) was observed once. Its specificity is not known. The data are from a study of OX40 agonist ivuxolimab in advanced cancers. At the level of the study: Recorded diagnoses for dose-escalation patients were hepatocellular carcinoma, melanoma, renal cell or head and neck cancer. Study-wide findings and caveats: Researchers report that CD8+ T cells had, on average, more expanded clones than CD4+.

Assay used: immunoSEQ multiplex PCR; TCRdb lists only in-frame clones, some missing. The sample has about 71,000 clones, 86% seen once. Sequencing was performed on CD4+ or CD8+ T cells sorted from blood, taken in a trial of the OX40 agonist ivuxolimab. This sequence was found in an adult with an advanced solid tumor such as melanoma, head and neck, liver or kidney cancer.

CDR3: CASSLEYPPALFF. The CDR3 DNA follows: TGTGCCAGCAGCTTAGAATACCCACCAGCCCTGTTTTTT. The chain links TRBV7-2 to TRBJ1-4; D remains unclear. V was shortened by 1 base and J by 14 bases, with 14 bases between the two germline ends. Germline values: CDR1 SGHTA, CDR2 FQGNSA. CDR3 length: 13 amino acids. Full variable domain (rest looked up from reference TRBV7-2 and TRBJ1-4): GAGVSQSPSNKVTEKGKDVELRCDPISGHTALYWYRQSLGQGLEFLIYFQGNSAPDKSGLPSDRFSAERTGGSVSTLTIQRTQQEDSAVYLCASSLEYPPALFFGSGTQLSVL.